This T cell receptor beta chain was recovered during a study of cytomegalovirus exposure and HLA in healthy donors. Points on this clone: As yet, its antigen is unknown.

Study-wide results and limits: Per a prior analysis, the majority of TCR beta V segments were productive roughly 90% or roughly 30% of the time.

PCR used 60 Vbeta primers and 13 Jbeta primers. Libraries were prepared by immunoSEQ multiplex PCR; TCRdb keeps only in-frame clonotypes and omits some of them. The table shows more than 90,000 clones, with 81% occurring only once. Trimming at V came to 4 bases and at J to 3 bases, leaving 9 bases not matched to a gene. This CDR3 is built from 16 residues. Germline CDR1 and CDR2: SGHVS and FQNEAQ. The receptor comes from a woman in her sixties or seventies in good health and CMV-seropositive. The chain combines TRBV7-8 with TRBJ2-3, with 8 nucleotides matching TRBD2. The sample was PBMCs. Written as DNA, the CDR3 is TGTGCCAGCAGCTCCCGAGGGACTAGAAAAACAGATACGCAGTATTTT. Protein product: CASSSRGTRKTDTQYF.